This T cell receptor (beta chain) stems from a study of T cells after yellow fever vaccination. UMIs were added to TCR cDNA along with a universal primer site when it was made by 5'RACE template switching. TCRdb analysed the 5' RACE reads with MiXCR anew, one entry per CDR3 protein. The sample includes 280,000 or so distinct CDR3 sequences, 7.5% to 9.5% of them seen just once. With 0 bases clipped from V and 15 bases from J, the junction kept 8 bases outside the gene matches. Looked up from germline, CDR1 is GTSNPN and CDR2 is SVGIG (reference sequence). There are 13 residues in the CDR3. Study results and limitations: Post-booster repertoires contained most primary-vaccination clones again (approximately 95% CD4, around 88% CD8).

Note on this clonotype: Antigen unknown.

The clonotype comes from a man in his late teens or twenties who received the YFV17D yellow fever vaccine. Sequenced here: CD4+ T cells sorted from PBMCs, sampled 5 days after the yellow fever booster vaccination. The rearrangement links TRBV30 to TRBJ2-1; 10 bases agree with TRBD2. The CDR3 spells CAWSVLAGDGAFF. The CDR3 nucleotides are TGTGCCTGGAGTGTTCTAGCGGGGGACGGGGCGTTCTTC.